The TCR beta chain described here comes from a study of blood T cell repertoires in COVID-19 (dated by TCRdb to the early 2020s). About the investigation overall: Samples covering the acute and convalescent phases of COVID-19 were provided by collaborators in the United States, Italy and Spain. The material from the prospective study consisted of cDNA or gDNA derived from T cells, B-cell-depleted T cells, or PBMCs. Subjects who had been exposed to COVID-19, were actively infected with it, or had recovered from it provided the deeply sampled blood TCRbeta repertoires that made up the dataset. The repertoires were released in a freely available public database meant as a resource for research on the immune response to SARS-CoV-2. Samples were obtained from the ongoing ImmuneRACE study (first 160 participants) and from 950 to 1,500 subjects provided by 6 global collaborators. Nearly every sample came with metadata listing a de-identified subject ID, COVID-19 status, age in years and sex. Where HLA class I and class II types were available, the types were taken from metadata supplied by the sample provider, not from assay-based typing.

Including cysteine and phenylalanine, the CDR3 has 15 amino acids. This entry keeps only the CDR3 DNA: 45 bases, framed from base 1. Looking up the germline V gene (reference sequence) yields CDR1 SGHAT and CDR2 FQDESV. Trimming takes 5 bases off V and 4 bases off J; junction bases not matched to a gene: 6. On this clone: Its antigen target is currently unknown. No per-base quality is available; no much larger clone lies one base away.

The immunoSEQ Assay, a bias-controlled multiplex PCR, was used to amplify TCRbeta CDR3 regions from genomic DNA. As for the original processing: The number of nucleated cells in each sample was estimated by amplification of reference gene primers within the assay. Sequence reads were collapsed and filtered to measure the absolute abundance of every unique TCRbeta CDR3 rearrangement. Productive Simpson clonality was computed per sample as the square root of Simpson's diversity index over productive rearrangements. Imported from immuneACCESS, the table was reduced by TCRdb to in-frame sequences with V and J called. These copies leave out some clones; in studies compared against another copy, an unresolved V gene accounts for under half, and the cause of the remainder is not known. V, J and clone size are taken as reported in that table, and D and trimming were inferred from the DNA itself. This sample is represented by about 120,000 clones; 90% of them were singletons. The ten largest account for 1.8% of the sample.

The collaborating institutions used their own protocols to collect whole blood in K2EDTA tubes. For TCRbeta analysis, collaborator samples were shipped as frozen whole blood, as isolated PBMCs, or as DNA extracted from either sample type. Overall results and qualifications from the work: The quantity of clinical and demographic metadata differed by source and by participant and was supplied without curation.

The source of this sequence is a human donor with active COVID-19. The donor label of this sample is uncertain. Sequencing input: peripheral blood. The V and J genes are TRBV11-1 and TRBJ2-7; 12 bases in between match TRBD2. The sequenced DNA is TGTGCCAGCAGCCTCCAGACTAGCGGGGGATACGAGCAGTACTTC. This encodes CASSLQTSGGYEQYF.